This T cell receptor (beta chain) was found in a study of T cell responses to AZD1222 COVID-19 vaccine. This clone was observed a handful of times. Per germline, CDR1 SGHTA and CDR2 FQGTGA. The CDR3 is made up of 15 amino acids. The germline V and J ends were trimmed by 5 bases and 4 bases, with 14 bases remaining between them. Profiling relied on immunoSEQ multiplex PCR, and the TCRdb table lists in-frame clones only, not all of them. The sample consists of some 180,000 clones, roughly nine tenths of them appearing once. This TCR derives from an adult who received the AZD1222 COVID-19 vaccine. Material: peripheral blood, obtained 28 days after the second AZD1222 dose. This chain connects TRBV7-3 to TRBJ2-2; D tentatively fits TRBD1 or TRBD2 (5 bases each). Written as DNA, the CDR3 is TGTGCCAGCAGCCCACCGGGACGTTCCACCGGGGAGCTGTTTTTT. Its protein product is CASSPPGRSTGELFF.